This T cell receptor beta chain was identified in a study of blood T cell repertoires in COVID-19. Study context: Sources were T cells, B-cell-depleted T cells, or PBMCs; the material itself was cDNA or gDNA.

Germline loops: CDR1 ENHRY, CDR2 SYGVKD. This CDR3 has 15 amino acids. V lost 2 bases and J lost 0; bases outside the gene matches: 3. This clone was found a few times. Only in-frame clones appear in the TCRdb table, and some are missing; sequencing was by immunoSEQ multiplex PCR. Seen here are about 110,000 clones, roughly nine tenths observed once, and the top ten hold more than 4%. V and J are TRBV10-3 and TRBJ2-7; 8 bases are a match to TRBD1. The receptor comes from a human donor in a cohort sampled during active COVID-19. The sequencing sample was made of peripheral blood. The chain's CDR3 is CAISEPTGVSYEQYF. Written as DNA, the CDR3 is TGTGCCATCAGTGAGCCGACAGGGGTCTCCTACGAGCAGTACTTC.